The 9 T cell receptor beta chains reported below all come from one sample, sequenced in a study of T cell clonotyping in hematopoietic cell transplantation. Assay: immunoSEQ multiplex PCR; the TCRdb copy retains only in-frame clones and omits some. The data show 10,000 to 15,000 clones, around nine tenths seen once. Sequenced input: peripheral blood mononuclear cells. The receptors were sampled from a man aged 25-40 years in good health. Some clones in this sample may be carry-over from other donors' samples.

The J gene is TRBJ1-1, the V gene TRBV7-9; D is uncertain. Germline CDR1 SEHNR, CDR2 FQNEAQ (reference sequence). V shed 5 bases and J shed 4 bases, with 11 bases lying between them. The CDR3 spans 13 residues. The CDR3 protein is CASSLQGGTEAFF. Written as DNA, the CDR3 is TGTGCCAGCAGCCTCCAAGGTGGCACTGAAGCTTTCTTT.

The chain couples TRBV5-1 to TRBJ2-7; D is undetermined. Germline assignment: CDR1 SGHRS and CDR2 YFSETQ. The CDR3 consists of 14 residues. With 3 bases removed from V and 5 bases from J, the gap between germline ends came to 15 bases. Here the CDR3 DNA reads TGCGCCAGCAGCTCGGGCGAGCCGGTCGACGAGCAGTACTTC. Amino acid sequence: CASSSGEPVDEQYF.

This clone has just one count. The chain uses TRBV6-5 and TRBJ2-7; D is possibly TRBD2 (6 bases). There are 14 residues in the CDR3. V shed 0 bases and J shed 3 bases, with 9 bases lying between them. Per the germline V gene, CDR1 is MNHEY and CDR2 is SVGAGI. The CDR3 sequence: CASSYSTGGYEQYF. Here the CDR3 DNA reads TGTGCCAGCAGTTACTCGACCGGGGGCTACGAGCAGTACTTC.

The genes are TRBV2 and TRBJ1-1, with 7 bases matching TRBD1. Germline V gene data show CDR1 as SNHLY and CDR2 as FYNNEI. Trimming at V came to 6 bases and at J to 2 bases, leaving 6 bases not matched to a gene. The CDR3 is 14 residues long. CDR3 in amino acids: CASRAGQSNTEAFF. The CDR3 DNA reads TGTGCCAGCAGGGCGGGACAGAGTAACACTGAAGCTTTCTTT.

This chain links TRBV9 with TRBJ2-1; 9 nucleotides agree with TRBD2. V lost 0 bases and J lost 3; bases outside the gene matches: 4. The CDR3 loop spans 16 amino acids. CDR1 is SGDLS and CDR2 is YYNGEE in the germline V gene. The CDR3 DNA sequence: TGTGCCAGCAGCGTAGGGGTGACTAGCGGCTACAATGAGCAGTTCTTC. It specifies CASSVGVTSGYNEQFF.

The count of this clone is one. This chain uses TRBV4-1 with TRBJ2-3, with D perhaps TRBD1 (5 bases). The ends were cut back, 0 bases at V and 7 bases at J, with 14 bases in the middle. Germline values: CDR1 MGHRA, CDR2 YSYEKL. This CDR3 is 15 amino acids long. The CDR3 protein is CASSQEGTGANTQYF. The CDR3 DNA reads TGCGCCAGCAGCCAAGAAGGTACAGGAGCAAATACGCAGTATTTT.

About this clone itself: The identical CDR3 is also encoded by other nucleotide sequences in the sample. The rearrangement joins TRBV29-1 to TRBJ1-1; 7 positions match TRBD1. Germline V gives CDR1 SQVTM, CDR2 ANQGSEA. There are 14 residues in the CDR3. V gave up 6 bases and J gave up 1 base; unmatched junction bases: 8. CDR3 sequence (DNA): TGCAGCGTATTGGAGGGGGCGCGGAACACTGAAGCTTTCTTT. Translating it yields CSVLEGARNTEAFF.

The chain recombines TRBV5-1 with TRBJ2-2; 8 nucleotides align to TRBD1. V trimming: 6 bases; J trimming: 7 bases; junction bases outside the gene matches: 8. In germline, CDR1 is SGHRS, CDR2 YFSETQ. The CDR3 contains 14 residues. For the CDR3, the DNA is TGCGCCAGCAACGAGGCAGGGGGCTTCGGGGAGCTGTTTTTT. This codes for CASNEAGGFGELFF.

The chain couples TRBV5-4 to TRBJ2-7, with TRBD1 as a possible D gene (6 bases). Germline-derived CDR1 and CDR2 are SGHNT and YYREEE (reference sequence). With 0 bases removed from V and 1 base from J, the gap between germline ends came to 8 bases. The CDR3 runs 14 residues. CDR3 nucleotides: TGTGCCAGCAGCTTGGGGACAGTTTCCTACGAGCAGTACTTC. The encoded protein is CASSLGTVSYEQYF.